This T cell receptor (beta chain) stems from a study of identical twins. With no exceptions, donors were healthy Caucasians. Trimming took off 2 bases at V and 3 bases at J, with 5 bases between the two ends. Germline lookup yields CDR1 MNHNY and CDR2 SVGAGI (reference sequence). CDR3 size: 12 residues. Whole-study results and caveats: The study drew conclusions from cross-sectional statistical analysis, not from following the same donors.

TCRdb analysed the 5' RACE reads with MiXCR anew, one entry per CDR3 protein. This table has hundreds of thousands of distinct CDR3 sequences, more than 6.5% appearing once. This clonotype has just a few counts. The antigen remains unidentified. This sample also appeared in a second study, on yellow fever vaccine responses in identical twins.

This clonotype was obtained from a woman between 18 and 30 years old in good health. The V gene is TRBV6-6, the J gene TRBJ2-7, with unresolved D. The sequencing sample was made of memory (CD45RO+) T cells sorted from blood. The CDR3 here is CASSYGNYEQYV. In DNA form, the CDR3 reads TGTGCCAGCAGTTACGGAAACTACGAGCAGTACGTC.